This TCR beta chain was obtained from a study of early T cells in non-severe SARS-CoV-2 infection. This clonotype was recorded a few times. Between the trimmed V and J ends, which lost 0 bases and 7 bases, there was a span of 4 bases. CDR1 and CDR2 from the germline V gene are MNHEY and SVGAGI. The CDR3 consists of 11 residues. TCRdb passed the 5' RACE reads through MiXCR, listing each CDR3 protein once. The sample includes 35,000 to 50,000 distinct CDR3 sequences, 6.1% seen only once; the top ten take roughly 12%. The sample taken for sequencing was whole blood. The chain carries TRBV6-5 and TRBJ2-7; D is unresolved. The receptor was derived from an adult who was a healthcare worker with PCR-confirmed SARS-CoV-2 infection or an uninfected control (not recorded which). The CDR3 here is CASSYSGEQYF. The CDR3 DNA sequence: TGTGCCAGCAGTTACTCAGGAGAGCAGTACTTC.